The 23 T cell receptor beta chains below all came from one sample that was sequenced in a study of blood T cell repertoires in COVID-19. Method: immunoSEQ multiplex PCR; TCRdb's copy keeps in-frame clones and lacks some. The table has around 170,000 clones, more than 70% seen once. What was sequenced was peripheral blood. These receptors all stem from a man over 45 with active or convalescent COVID-19.

The J gene is TRBJ2-7, the V gene TRBV10-3; 8 bases align to TRBD1. Trimming cost V 4 bases and J 3 bases; bases outside gene matches: 2. Germline V gene lookup returns CDR1 ENHRY and CDR2 SYGVKD. There are 13 residues in the CDR3. The DNA for the CDR3 is TGTGCCATCAGTGGACAGGGGAACTACGAGCAGTACTTC. Amino acid sequence: CAISGQGNYEQYF.

V gene TRBV5-8 combines with J gene TRBJ2-5, with D perhaps TRBD2 (7 bases). From germline, CDR1 is SGHTS and CDR2 YDEGEE. The CDR3 covers 14 residues. Trimming stripped 0 bases from V and 5 bases from J, with 11 bases between. CDR3 loop: CASSLAGGRETQYF. Here the CDR3 DNA reads TGTGCCAGCAGCTTGGCGGGGGGCCGGGAGACCCAGTACTTC.

The chain carries TRBV9 and TRBJ2-1; TRBD2 aligns across 9 bases. J was trimmed by 2 bases and V by 6 bases; bases with no gene match: 15. This CDR3 has 18 amino acids. Germline CDR1 reads SGDLS; CDR2 reads YYNGEE. The CDR3 DNA sequence: TGTGCCAGCACCCCCTCTGTGGGTAGCGGGAGTCCCTACAATGAGCAGTTCTTC. Encoded protein: CASTPSVGSGSPYNEQFF. Drawing the rest from reference TRBV9 and TRBJ2-1, the complete variable domain is DSGVTQTPKHLITATGQRVTLRCSPRSGDLSVYWYQQSLDQGLQFLIQYYNGEERAKGNILERFSAQQFPDLHSELNLSSLELGDSALYFCASTPSVGSGSPYNEQFFGPGTRLTVL.

J is TRBJ2-3 and V is TRBV9, with D tentatively TRBD1 (5 bases). The germline gives CDR1 SGDLS, CDR2 YYNGEE. Between the trimmed V and J ends, which lost 4 bases and 2 bases, there was a span of 11 bases. This CDR3 comprises 14 residues. CDR3 nucleotides: TGTGCCAGCAGCCCTAGACAGTCCACAGATACGCAGTATTTT. This gives the protein CASSPRQSTDTQYF.

This rearrangement joins TRBV19 to TRBJ2-3; 13 bases are shared with TRBD2. This CDR3 has 19 residues. V lost 4 bases, J lost 0 bases, and 10 bases stayed unmatched. The germline gives CDR1 LNHDA, CDR2 SQIVND (reference sequence). In DNA form, the CDR3 reads TGTGCCAGTAGTACCCAGTCGACTAGCGGGGGGACTAGCACAGATACGCAGTATTTT. The encoded protein is CASSTQSTSGGTSTDTQYF.

The chain joins TRBV7-2 to TRBJ2-3; D is uncertain. Germline V gives CDR1 SGHTA, CDR2 FQGNSA. The CDR3 has 15 residues. V shed 4 bases and J shed 8 bases, with 19 bases lying between them. CDR3 nucleotide sequence: TGTGCCAGCAGCTCAAGACGCGGCCATTTTGGTACGCAGTATTTT. This codes for CASSSRRGHFGTQYF. The full variable domain, with the rest looked up from reference TRBV7-2 and TRBJ2-3, is GAGVSQSPSNKVTEKGKDVELRCDPISGHTALYWYRQSLGQGLEFLIYFQGNSAPDKSGLPSDRFSAERTGGSVSTLTIQRTQQEDSAVYLCASSSRRGHFGTQYFGPGTRLTVL.

V is TRBV4-3 and J is TRBJ2-3; the D gene is possibly TRBD2 (6 bases). Germline CDR1 LGHNA, CDR2 YSLEER. V gave up 3 bases and J gave up 5 bases, with 12 bases separating them. This CDR3 is built from 14 residues. CDR3 protein: CASSHGRGQDTQYF. The CDR3 DNA is TGCGCCAGCAGCCATGGGCGGGGTCAAGATACGCAGTATTTT.

The genes are TRBV6-6 and TRBJ1-2; the D is unclear. Germline CDR1 and CDR2: MNHNY and SVGAGI (reference sequence). V shed 2 bases and J shed 4 bases, with 17 bases lying between them. The CDR3 consists of 16 residues. The CDR3 sequence is CASSYEAAAKSYGYTF. The CDR3 DNA is TGTGCCAGCAGTTACGAGGCAGCCGCAAAGAGCTATGGCTACACCTTC.

The rearrangement joins TRBV5-4 to TRBJ1-2; 7 bases match TRBD1. This CDR3 is built from 14 residues. Germline V lookup: CDR1 SGHNT, CDR2 YYREEE (reference sequence). The V gene end was trimmed by 5 bases and the J gene end by 7 bases; junction bases not matched to a gene: 11. The CDR3 sequence is CASSPFGTEVGYTF. For the CDR3, the DNA is TGTGCCAGCAGTCCCTTTGGGACAGAGGTTGGCTACACCTTC. Complete variable domain (other parts from reference TRBV5-4 and TRBJ1-2): ETGVTQSPTHLIKTRGQQVTLRCSSQSGHNTVSWYQQALGQGPQFIFQYYREEENGRGNFPPRFSGLQFPNYSSELNVNALELDDSALYLCASSPFGTEVGYTFGSGTRLTVV.

The CDR3 bases are TGTGCCAGTAGTCCCGGACTAGCGGGGTCGGAGACCCAGTACTTC. It specifies CASSPGLAGSETQYF. This chain joins TRBV19 and TRBJ2-5, with 12 nucleotides matching TRBD2. V lost 5 bases, J lost 5 bases, and 6 bases stayed unmatched. In germline, CDR1 is LNHDA, CDR2 SQIVND (reference sequence). The CDR3 consists of 15 residues.

This chain connects TRBV12-5 to TRBJ2-1, with 8 bases fitting TRBD2. Trimming at V came to 2 bases and at J to 3 bases, leaving 9 bases not matched to a gene. Looked up from germline, CDR1 is LGHNT and CDR2 is FRNRAP. The CDR3 has 17 residues. In nucleotides, the CDR3 is TGTGCTAGTGGTTTGTCCCTTGGCGGGAGGAGCTACAATGAGCAGTTCTTC. Its translation: CASGLSLGGRSYNEQFF.

CDR3 amino acids: CASSFRTSNTYEQYF. The DNA of the CDR3 is TGTGCCAGCAGCTTCCGGACTAGCAACACCTACGAGCAGTACTTC. The J gene is TRBJ2-7, the V gene TRBV11-3, with 8 bases that match TRBD2. The CDR3 consists of 15 residues. Per germline, CDR1 SGHNT and CDR2 YENEEA. V lost 3 bases to trimming and J lost 2 bases; unmatched junction nucleotides: 6.

V usage is TRBV24-1 and J usage is TRBJ1-2; the D gene is possibly TRBD1 (5 bases). With 4 bases removed from V and 8 bases from J, the gap between germline ends came to 16 bases. CDR1 and CDR2 from the germline V gene are KGHDR and SFDVKD. This CDR3 is 14 amino acids long. CDR3 amino acids: CATSETGTGEGYTF. As DNA, the CDR3 is TGTGCCACCAGTGAAACCGGGACGGGGGAGGGCTACACCTTC.

The J gene is TRBJ1-2, the V gene TRBV28; the D is unclear. CDR3 length: 16 amino acids. From germline, CDR1 is MDHEN and CDR2 SYDVKM. V lost 6 bases and J lost 8, with 25 bases in between. The CDR3 bases are TGTGCCAGCAGCACCGGCGGGGTCGGCTTTGGAGGCGGCTACACCTTC. Its translation: CASSTGGVGFGGGYTF.

The rearrangement links TRBV7-2 to TRBJ2-7; 9 bases map to TRBD1. Germline CDR1 SGHTA, CDR2 FQGNSA. V was clipped by 6 bases and J by 6 bases; unmatched bases: 9. This CDR3 spans 14 amino acids. CDR3 region: CASRWDRVKGEQYF. The DNA for the CDR3 is TGTGCCAGCAGATGGGACAGGGTTAAAGGCGAGCAGTACTTC.

The chain recombines TRBV10-1 with TRBJ2-3; 7 bases fit TRBD2. Trimming at V came to 4 bases and at J to 1 base, leaving 11 bases not matched to a gene. The germline V gene encodes CDR1 WNHNN and CDR2 SYGVQD (reference sequence). This CDR3 is built from 17 residues. CDR3 sequence (DNA): TGCGCCAGCAGTGCGCCGACTAGCTCACTTGGCACAGATACGCAGTATTTT. Protein sequence: CASSAPTSSLGTDTQYF.

Comment on this clone: Other DNA sequences in the same sample also yield this CDR3. The chain joins TRBV12-3 or TRBV12-4 to TRBJ2-7; TRBD2 might be the D (5 bases). V was trimmed by 5 bases and J by 4 bases, leaving 6 bases between them. The CDR3 runs to 11 residues. The CDR3 loop reads CASSPGYEQYF. The CDR3 DNA reads as TGTGCCAGCAGTCCGGGGTACGAGCAGTACTTC.

V gene TRBV11-2 combines with J gene TRBJ1-1, with 11 nucleotides matching TRBD1. Per the germline V gene, CDR1 is SGHAT and CDR2 is FQNNGV. V dropped 5 bases and J dropped 5; count of bases not matched to a gene: 4. This CDR3 is 14 amino acids long. The chain's CDR3 is CASSLRDRGTEAFF. For the CDR3, the DNA is TGTGCCAGCAGCCTCCGGGACAGGGGGACTGAAGCTTTCTTT.

The rearrangement uses TRBV19 and TRBJ2-7; 7 positions agree with TRBD1. From germline, CDR1 is LNHDA and CDR2 SQIVND (reference sequence). The trim removed 10 bases at V and 0 bases at J, leaving 9 bases unmatched. CDR3 length: 14 residues. Here the CDR3 DNA reads TGTGCCAAGGACCCGGGACAGAGCTCCTACGAGCAGTACTTC. Its protein is CAKDPGQSSYEQYF.

The chain carries TRBV2 and TRBJ1-5; 10 bases are a match to TRBD1. The junction had 6 bases not matched to a gene; V was cut back by 6 bases and J by 4 bases. The CDR3 totals 15 residues. The germline CDR1 and CDR2 sequences are SNHLY and FYNNEI. The CDR3 nucleotides are TGTGCCAGCAGGGGGGACAGGGGACTAAATCAGCCCCAGCATTTT. This gives the protein CASRGDRGLNQPQHF.

This clone was recorded once. The genes are TRBV7-8 and TRBJ1-2; no clear D. The V and J ends lost 1 base and 3 bases respectively, with 15 bases between them. The V gene's germline CDR1 is SGHVS and CDR2 FQNEAQ. The CDR3 is 16 amino acids. CDR3 loop: CASSLDGAGAYYGYTF. The CDR3 DNA sequence: TGTGCCAGCAGCTTAGATGGTGCGGGCGCATACTATGGCTACACCTTC.

The DNA of the CDR3 is TGTGCCAGCAGCTTCACTAGCGGGGGGAACCTAAACACCGGGGAGCTGTTTTTT. It specifies CASSFTSGGNLNTGELFF. The V call is TRBV9, the J call TRBJ2-2; 12 nucleotides match TRBD2. The CDR3 extends over 18 amino acids. J gave up 2 bases and V 4 bases, and 9 bases lay outside the gene matches. Germline V lookup: CDR1 SGDLS, CDR2 YYNGEE.

This chain joins TRBV6-9 and TRBJ1-1; D gene unclear. Germline V gene lookup returns CDR1 MNHGY and CDR2 SVAAGI. V lost 6 bases and J 0 bases, leaving 8 bases between the germline ends. The CDR3 runs 13 residues. The CDR3 region has the DNA TGTGCCAGCAGGCTCGGGATGAACACTGAAGCTTTCTTT. It is translated as CASRLGMNTEAFF.